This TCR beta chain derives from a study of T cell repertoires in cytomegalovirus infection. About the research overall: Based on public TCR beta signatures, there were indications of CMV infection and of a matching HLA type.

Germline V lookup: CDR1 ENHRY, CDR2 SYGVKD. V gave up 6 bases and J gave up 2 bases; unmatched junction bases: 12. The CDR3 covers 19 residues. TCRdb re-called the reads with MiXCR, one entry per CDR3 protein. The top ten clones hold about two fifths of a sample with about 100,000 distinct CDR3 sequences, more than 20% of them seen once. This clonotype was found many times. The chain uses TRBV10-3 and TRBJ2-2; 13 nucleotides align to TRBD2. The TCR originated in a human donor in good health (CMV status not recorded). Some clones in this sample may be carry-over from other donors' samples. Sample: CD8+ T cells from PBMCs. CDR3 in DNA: TGTGCCATCAGGGCCCCACTAGCGGGAGGGGGCCCAAACACCGGGGAGCTGTTTTTT. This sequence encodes CAIRAPLAGGGPNTGELFF.